The 29 T cell receptor beta chains reported below all come from one sample, sequenced in a study of CXCR3 chemokines and chemotherapy response in bladder cancer. One entry per CDR3 protein, called by TCRdb with MiXCR from the PCR reads. Among around 290 distinct CDR3 sequences listed, 10% to 15% were seen once. Sampling was carried out from a patient whose treatment included neoadjuvant chemotherapy. The origin of the receptors is a human donor with bladder cancer that did not respond to neoadjuvant chemotherapy.

In its sample, this clonotype ranks as medium-sized (0.01 to 0.1%). This rearrangement joins TRBV30 to TRBJ2-2; D remains ambiguous. Trimming removed 0 bases at V and 4 bases at J, with 15 bases between. Germline V CDR1 and CDR2: GTSNPN, SVGIG (reference sequence). The CDR3 consists of 16 residues. In DNA form, the CDR3 reads TGTGCCTGGAGTGTACTCCCCTCCTGGGGCACCGGGGAGCTGTTTTTT. This encodes CAWSVLPSWGTGELFF. The complete variable domain, with remaining parts taken from reference TRBV30 and TRBJ2-2, reads SQTIHQWPATLVQPVGSPLSLECTVEGTSNPNLYWYRQAAGRGLQLLFYSVGIGQISSEVPQNLSASRPQDRQFILSSKKLLLSDSGFYLCAWSVLPSWGTGELFFGEGSRLTVL.

The V call is TRBV6-5, the J call TRBJ2-2, with TRBD1 matching 7 bases. Germline V gives CDR1 MNHEY, CDR2 SVGAGI. The CDR3 runs 15 residues. Trimming removed 9 bases from V and 5 bases from J; junction bases left unmatched: 12. CDR3 bases: TGTGCCAGTTATTTACAAGGGGGCTGGACCGGGGAGCTGTTTTTT. It codes for CASYLQGGWTGELFF.

The sample holds many counts of this clonotype. This chain joins TRBV4-1 and TRBJ2-2; 9 bases line up with TRBD1. J was trimmed by 5 bases and V by 4 bases; bases with no gene match: 5. Germline-derived CDR1 and CDR2 are MGHRA and YSYEKL. This CDR3 comprises 15 residues. CDR3: CASSPTGGGTGELFF. The DNA for the CDR3 is TGCGCCAGCAGCCCGACAGGGGGTGGGACCGGGGAGCTGTTTTTT.

In this sample, this clonotype is large. This chain's CDR3 is CASSLEMAGFGYTF. The CDR3 DNA follows: TGTGCCAGCAGCTTAGAGATGGCAGGCTTCGGCTACACCTTC. V gene TRBV7-2 combines with J gene TRBJ1-2, with D hard to call. The CDR3 has 14 residues. Per germline, CDR1 SGHTA and CDR2 FQGNSA. V gave up 1 base and J gave up 8 bases, with 14 bases separating them.

This clonotype is labeled medium-sized. The V call is TRBV7-9, the J call TRBJ1-6; 7 bases align to TRBD1. The CDR3 runs to 15 residues. Trimming took 3 bases from V and 7 from J; bases not matched to a gene: 6. Germline values: CDR1 SEHNR, CDR2 FQNEAQ (reference sequence). CDR3: CASSLGQQGNSPLHF. The CDR3 coding sequence is TGTGCCAGCAGCTTGGGACAGCAAGGCAATTCACCCCTCCACTTT.

By sample fraction, this clonotype is large. This sequence joins TRBV28 and TRBJ2-7; 7 bases are shared with TRBD2. CDR1 is MDHEN, CDR2 SYDVKM, per germline. The J segment lost 0 bases and the V segment lost 6 bases, leaving 17 bases of the junction unmatched. The CDR3 spans 18 residues. CDR3 in DNA: TGTGCCAGCAGGATACAAGGGGAGCCAGCGGGGCCCTCCTACGAGCAGTACTTC. Amino acid sequence: CASRIQGEPAGPSYEQYF.

This clonotype is large (0.1 to 1%) within its sample. This sequence joins TRBV5-4 and TRBJ1-1; D is perhaps TRBD1 (6 bases). CDR1 and CDR2 from the germline V gene are SGHNT and YYREEE (reference sequence). Trimming left V 0 bases short and J 7 bases short, with 13 bases between. The CDR3 contains 14 residues. The chain's CDR3 is CASSLEGGQIEAFF. The CDR3 DNA reads as TGTGCCAGCAGCTTGGAGGGAGGACAGATTGAAGCTTTCTTT.

By sample share, this clonotype is large (0.1 to 1%). This chain joins TRBV5-4 and TRBJ1-1, with D possibly matching TRBD1 (6 bases). The CDR3 has 15 amino acids. V lost 0 bases and J 5 bases, leaving 14 bases between the germline ends. Germline V gene lookup returns CDR1 SGHNT and CDR2 YYREEE (reference sequence). The CDR3 nucleotides are TGTGCCAGCAGCTTGGCCGGGGGGCTTCGAACTGAAGCTTTCTTT. It codes for CASSLAGGLRTEAFF.

This clonotype is labeled as large (0.1 to 1%). The chain couples TRBV7-3 to TRBJ1-1; D not certain. V lost 2 bases and J 2 bases, leaving 9 bases between the germline ends. CDR1 is SGHTA, CDR2 FQGTGA, per germline. This CDR3 spans 14 amino acids. CDR3 coding DNA: TGTGCCAGCAGCTTAGGGCCGTCCAACACTGAAGCTTTCTTT. Translating it yields CASSLGPSNTEAFF.

This clonotype is labeled as large. The CDR3, as DNA: TGTGCCAGCAGTCCTCCAGGGGGGGGCTTAATGAACACTGAAGCTTTCTTT. Its translation: CASSPPGGGLMNTEAFF. The chain couples TRBV28 to TRBJ1-1; 7 bases match TRBD1. V dropped 5 bases and J dropped 0; count of bases not matched to a gene: 12. Germline V gene lookup returns CDR1 MDHEN and CDR2 SYDVKM. The CDR3 consists of 17 residues. Full variable domain (remainder filled in from reference TRBV28 and TRBJ1-1): DVKVTQSSRYLVKRTGEKVFLECVQDMDHENMFWYRQDPGLGLRLIYFSYDVKMKEKGDIPEGYSVSREKKERFSLILESASTNQTSMYLCASSPPGGGLMNTEAFFGQGTRLTVV.

This clonotype was detected ten times or more. The chain joins TRBV20-1 to TRBJ2-3; possible D gene TRBD2, 7 bases. With 3 bases removed from V and 6 bases from J, the gap between germline ends came to 13 bases. CDR3 length: 13 residues. Germline V CDR1 and CDR2: DFQATT, SNEGSKA (reference sequence). The CDR3 reads CSARLGGADTQYF. In DNA, the CDR3 is TGCAGTGCTAGGCTAGGGGGGGCGGATACGCAGTATTTT.

This clonotype occurred many times. The chain recombines TRBV28 with TRBJ2-7, with D perhaps matching TRBD2 (5 bases). The germline CDR1 and CDR2 sequences are MDHEN and SYDVKM. The CDR3 totals 14 residues. Trimming cost V 5 bases and J 2 bases, with 13 bases left between them. CDR3 protein: CASSRHMGAYEQYF. CDR3 in DNA: TGTGCCAGCAGTCGACATATGGGAGCCTACGAGCAGTACTTC.

By its share, this clonotype is large. The chain recombines TRBV12-3 or TRBV12-4 with TRBJ2-6; tentatively, D is TRBD1 or TRBD2 (6 bases each). The CDR3 contains 16 residues. Trimming left V 6 bases short and J 3 bases short, with 15 bases between. The DNA of the CDR3 is TGTGCCAGCAGCCCGCCGGGGGCAGGTGGGGCCAACGTCCTGACTTTC. Translating gives CASSPPGAGGANVLTF.

Comments on this clonotype: Only one base separates this from a far larger clonotype, so it likely reflects a read error. The chain has TRBV7-9 and TRBJ2-1; 7 bases fit TRBD1. The CDR3 length is 13 residues. Trimming cost V 5 bases and J 10 bases; bases outside gene matches: 8. CDR1 is SEHNR and CDR2 is FQNEAQ in the germline V gene (reference sequence). This CDR3 reads CASSPTGPYEQFF. DNA for the CDR3: TGTGCCAGCAGCCCGACAGGGCCCTACGAGCAGTTCTTC.

This clonotype is classed as hyperexpanded (1% or more). J is TRBJ1-1 and V is TRBV19, with a possible D match to TRBD1 (5 bases). The germline gives CDR1 LNHDA, CDR2 SQIVND (reference sequence). Trimming left V 7 bases short and J 1 base short, with 13 bases between. The CDR3 has 14 residues. CDR3 DNA: TGTGCCAGTACTCCCGACAGCAAGAACACTGAAGCTTTCTTT. Translating gives CASTPDSKNTEAFF.

This clonotype is medium-sized within its sample. The gene calls are TRBV5-4 and TRBJ2-6; D might be TRBD1 or TRBD2, each matching 5 bases. The CDR3 contains 16 residues. V shed 4 bases and J shed 4 bases, with 15 bases lying between them. CDR1 SGHNT and CDR2 YYREEE come from the germline V gene (reference sequence). CDR3 sequence: CASSLQLRGGANVLTF. Here the CDR3 DNA reads TGTGCCAGCAGCCTCCAGTTGAGGGGCGGGGCCAACGTCCTGACTTTC.

The CDR3 sequence is CATSLTDTQYF. CDR3 in DNA: TGTGCCACCAGCTTAACAGATACGCAGTATTTT. This rearrangement joins TRBV15 to TRBJ2-3; no reliable D call. Germline CDR1 and CDR2: LNHNV and YYDKDF (reference sequence). The CDR3 runs to 11 residues. Trimming left V 5 bases short and J 3 bases short, with 3 bases between. Combining the CDR3 with reference TRBV15 and TRBJ2-3 gives the whole variable domain DAMVIQNPRYQVTQFGKPVTLSCSQTLNHNVMYWYQQKSSQAPKLLFHYYDKDFNNEADTPDNFQSRRPNTSFCFLDIRSPGLGDTAMYLCATSLTDTQYFGPGTRLTVL.

By share of the sample, this clonotype is medium-sized. The J gene is TRBJ2-7, the V gene TRBV14; D not certain. Trimming left V 6 bases short and J 3 bases short, with 6 bases between. This CDR3 has 11 residues. The germline V gene has CDR1 SGHDN and CDR2 FVKESK. This CDR3 is CASSSNYEQYF. The CDR3, as DNA: TGTGCCAGCAGTTCCAACTACGAGCAGTACTTC.

This clonotype was seen more than once but under ten times. A far more abundant clone sits one base away, making this likely a read error. The genes are TRBV10-3 and TRBJ2-5; D not resolved. Trimming removed 10 bases from V and 11 bases from J, with 23 bases in between. Germline V lookup: CDR1 ENHRY, CDR2 SYGVKD. The CDR3 contains 13 residues. CDR3 protein: CATTYQASNEQYF. CDR3 DNA sequence: TGTGCCACAACCTACCAGGCCTCGAATGAGCAGTACTTC.

This clonotype is large by share. V gene TRBV7-9 combines with J gene TRBJ2-7; 7 nucleotides match TRBD1. The germline V gene encodes CDR1 SEHNR and CDR2 FQNEAQ (reference sequence). The V gene end was trimmed by 5 bases and the J gene end by 2 bases; junction bases not matched to a gene: 3. CDR3 size: 13 residues. CDR3 amino acids: CASSPTGPYEQYF. The CDR3 nucleotides read TGTGCCAGCAGCCCGACAGGGCCCTACGAGCAGTACTTC.

This clonotype has just a few counts. This sequence joins TRBV20-1 and TRBJ1-1; a weak D match, TRBD1 (5 bases). The CDR3 runs 11 residues. V was shortened by 6 bases and J by 8 bases, with 13 bases between the two germline ends. The germline gives CDR1 DFQATT, CDR2 SNEGSKA (reference sequence). The CDR3 loop is CSARGQTEAFF. The CDR3 DNA reads TGCAGTGCGAGGGGCCAGACCGAAGCTTTCTTT.

This clonotype counts as large. J is TRBJ2-7 and V is TRBV29-1; 8 nucleotides agree with TRBD2. This CDR3 region has 12 residues. V was clipped by 8 bases and J by 3 bases; unmatched bases: 6. Germline V gene sequence: CDR1 SQVTM, CDR2 ANQGSEA. The CDR3, as DNA: TGCAGCTCCTCCAGCGGGAGCTACGAGCAGTACTTC. Translation gives CSSSSGSYEQYF.

This sequence joins TRBV20-1 and TRBJ1-2; no clear D. Trimming left V 0 bases short and J 3 bases short, with 17 bases between. This CDR3 has 16 amino acids. Germline loops: CDR1 DFQATT, CDR2 SNEGSKA (reference sequence). The CDR3 coding sequence is TGCAGTGCTAGAGACCCAGGAGGATTGAGCGACTATGGCTACACCTTC. Translation: CSARDPGGLSDYGYTF.

Comments on this clonotype: With only one base between it and a far larger clone, this is likely a read error. The rearrangement links TRBV5-5 to TRBJ1-1; 8 bases fit TRBD1. The junction had 4 bases not matched to a gene; V was cut back by 4 bases and J by 8 bases. The CDR3 length is 12 residues. The germline CDR1 and CDR2 sequences are SGHKS and YYEKEE (reference sequence). The CDR3, as DNA: TGTGCCAGCAGCCTGCGGACAGGGGAAGCTTTCTTT. It encodes CASSLRTGEAFF. The full variable domain, its missing parts supplied by reference TRBV5-5 and TRBJ1-1, is DAGVTQSPTHLIKTRGQQVTLRCSPISGHKSVSWYQQVLGQGPQFIFQYYEKEERGRGNFPDRFSARQFPNYSSELNVNALLLGDSALYLCASSLRTGEAFFGQGTRLTVV.

By sample share, this clonotype is large. The genes are TRBV29-1 and TRBJ2-5, with 7 bases fitting TRBD2. The J segment lost 7 bases and the V segment lost 6 bases, leaving 14 bases of the junction unmatched. Per the germline V gene, CDR1 is SQVTM and CDR2 is ANQGSEA. This CDR3 is 14 amino acids long. The CDR3 loop is CSVAFTPGGTTQYF. CDR3 sequence (DNA): TGCAGCGTCGCCTTTACTCCGGGGGGAACGACCCAGTACTTC.

As to this clonotype: The likely explanation is a read error, given a far larger clone one base away. The V gene is TRBV30, the J gene TRBJ2-5; 13 bases are shared with TRBD2. In germline, CDR1 is GTSNPN, CDR2 SVGIG (reference sequence). The CDR3 loop spans 15 amino acids. Unmatched junction bases numbered 11, after V lost 2 bases and J lost 11 bases. CDR3 nucleotides: TGTGCCTGGAGTAAATTACTAGCGGGAGGGAATGAGCAGTACTTC. This sequence encodes CAWSKLLAGGNEQYF.

This clonotype is hyperexpanded within its sample. The chain links TRBV7-2 to TRBJ2-1; 7 bases are shared with TRBD2. V shed 1 base and J 4 bases; nucleotides not matched to a gene: 7. The CDR3 is made up of 16 amino acids. The germline V gene encodes CDR1 SGHTA and CDR2 FQGNSA. CDR3 in amino acids: CASSLVLLARYNEQFF. The CDR3 nucleotides read TGTGCCAGCAGCTTAGTCTTACTAGCGCGATACAATGAGCAGTTCTTC.

This clonotype is labeled large. This chain uses TRBV6-1 with TRBJ1-2, with a weak D call TRBD1 (6 bases). This CDR3 spans 14 amino acids. CDR1 MNHNS and CDR2 SASEGT come from the germline V gene. V was pared by 8 bases and J by 4 bases, with 17 bases between. The CDR3 nucleotides are TGTGCCAGCCAAACTGGAGGGGGGACCTATGGCTACACCTTC. Translation gives CASQTGGGTYGYTF.

This clonotype is judged large. This chain links TRBV6-2 or TRBV6-3 with TRBJ2-1; no firm D call. This CDR3 comprises 16 residues. Trimming shortened V by 2 bases and J by 2 bases, and 13 bases separated the two germline ends. Germline assignment: CDR1 MNHEY and CDR2 SVGEGT. The CDR3 nucleotides read TGTGCCAGCAGTTACGGAAGTCCCCTGACCTACAATGAGCAGTTCTTC. Its translation: CASSYGSPLTYNEQFF.